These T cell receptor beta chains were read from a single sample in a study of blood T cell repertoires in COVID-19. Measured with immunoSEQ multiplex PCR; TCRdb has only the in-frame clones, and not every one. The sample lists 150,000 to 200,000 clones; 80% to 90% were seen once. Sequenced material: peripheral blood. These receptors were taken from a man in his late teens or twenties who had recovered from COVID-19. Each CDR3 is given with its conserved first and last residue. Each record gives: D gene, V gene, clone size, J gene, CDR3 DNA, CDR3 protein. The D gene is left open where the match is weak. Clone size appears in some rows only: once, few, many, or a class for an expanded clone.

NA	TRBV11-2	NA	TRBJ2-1	TGTGCCAGCCGGAGGGAGAAGTACGTTGAGCAGTTCTTC	CASRREKYVEQFF
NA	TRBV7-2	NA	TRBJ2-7	TGTGCCAGCAGCTTGACTACGACCCACGAGCAGTACTTC	CASSLTTTHEQYF
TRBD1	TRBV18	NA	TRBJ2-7	TGTGCCAGCTCACCACCGGGACAGGGATCGCCTTCCTACGAGCAGTACTTC	CASSPPGQGSPSYEQYF
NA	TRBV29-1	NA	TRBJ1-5	TGCAGCGCCGGGGGGGGAAATCAGCCCCAGCATTTT	CSAGGGNQPQHF
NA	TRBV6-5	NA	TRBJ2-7	TGTGCCAGCAGTAATCTCGGTGACGAGCAGTACTTC	CASSNLGDEQYF
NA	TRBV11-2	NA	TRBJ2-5	TGTGCCAGCAGCTCAGACGGACAGATCCAAGAGACCCAGTACTTC	CASSSDGQIQETQYF
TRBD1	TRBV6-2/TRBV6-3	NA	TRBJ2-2	TGTGCCAGCAGTCCGACAGGGTTCGGGGAGCTGTTTTTT	CASSPTGFGELFF
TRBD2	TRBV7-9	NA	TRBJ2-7	TGTGCCAGCAGCGCCCAACTAGCGGGAGGTAACGAGCAGTACTTC	CASSAQLAGGNEQYF
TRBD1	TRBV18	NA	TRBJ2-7	TGTGCCAGCTCACCACAGGGACAGGGGTCGAGCTACGAGCAGTACTTC	CASSPQGQGSSYEQYF
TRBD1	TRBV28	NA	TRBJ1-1	TGTGCCAGCAGTACCTGGACAGGGGGGATGAACACTGAAGCTTTCTTT	CASSTWTGGMNTEAFF
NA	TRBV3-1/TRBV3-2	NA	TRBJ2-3	TGTGCCAGCAGCCAAGGCGGTCGGGAGTCAGATACGCAGTATTTT	CASSQGGRESDTQYF
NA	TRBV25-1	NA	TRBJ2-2	TGTGCCAGCAGTGCGCCACAGGGGAACACCGGGGAGCTGTTTTTT	CASSAPQGNTGELFF
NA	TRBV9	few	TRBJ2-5	TGTGCCAGCAGCGTAGCTGGGAGCACAAAAGAGACCCAGTACTTC	CASSVAGSTKETQYF
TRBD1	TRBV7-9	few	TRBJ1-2	TGTGCCAGCACGAGAACAGGGGAAAACTATGGCTACACCTTC	CASTRTGENYGYTF
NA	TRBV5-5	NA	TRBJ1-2	TGTGCCAGCAGCTTATCCCCTAGTAGTGCCTATGGCTACACCTTC	CASSLSPSSAYGYTF
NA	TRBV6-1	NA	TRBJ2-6	TGTGCCAGCAGTGAATTCCCAGGGGTTTCTGGGGCCAACGTCCTGACTTTC	CASSEFPGVSGANVLTF
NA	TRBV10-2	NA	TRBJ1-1	TGCGCCAGCACCTTCCTCACTGAAGCTTTCTTT	CASTFLTEAFF
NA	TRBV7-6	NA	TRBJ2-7	TGTGCCAGCAGCTTAGCGGCAGCGAGTAGCTACGAGCAGTACTTC	CASSLAAASSYEQYF
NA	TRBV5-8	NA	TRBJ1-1	TGTGCCAGCCCCGGGGATGGGGAAGCTTTCTTT	CASPGDGEAFF